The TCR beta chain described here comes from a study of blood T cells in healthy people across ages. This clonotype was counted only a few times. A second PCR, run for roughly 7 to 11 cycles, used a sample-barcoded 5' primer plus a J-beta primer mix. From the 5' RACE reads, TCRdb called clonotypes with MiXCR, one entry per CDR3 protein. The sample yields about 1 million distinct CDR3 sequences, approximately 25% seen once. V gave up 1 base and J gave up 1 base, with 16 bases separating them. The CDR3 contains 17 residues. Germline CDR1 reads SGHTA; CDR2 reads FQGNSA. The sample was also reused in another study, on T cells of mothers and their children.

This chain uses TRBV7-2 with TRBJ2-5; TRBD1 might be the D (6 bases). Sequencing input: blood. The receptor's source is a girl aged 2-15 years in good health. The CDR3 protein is CASSLGGSGAFQETQYF. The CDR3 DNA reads TGTGCCAGCAGCTTAGGGGGGTCAGGGGCCTTCCAAGAGACCCAGTACTTC.